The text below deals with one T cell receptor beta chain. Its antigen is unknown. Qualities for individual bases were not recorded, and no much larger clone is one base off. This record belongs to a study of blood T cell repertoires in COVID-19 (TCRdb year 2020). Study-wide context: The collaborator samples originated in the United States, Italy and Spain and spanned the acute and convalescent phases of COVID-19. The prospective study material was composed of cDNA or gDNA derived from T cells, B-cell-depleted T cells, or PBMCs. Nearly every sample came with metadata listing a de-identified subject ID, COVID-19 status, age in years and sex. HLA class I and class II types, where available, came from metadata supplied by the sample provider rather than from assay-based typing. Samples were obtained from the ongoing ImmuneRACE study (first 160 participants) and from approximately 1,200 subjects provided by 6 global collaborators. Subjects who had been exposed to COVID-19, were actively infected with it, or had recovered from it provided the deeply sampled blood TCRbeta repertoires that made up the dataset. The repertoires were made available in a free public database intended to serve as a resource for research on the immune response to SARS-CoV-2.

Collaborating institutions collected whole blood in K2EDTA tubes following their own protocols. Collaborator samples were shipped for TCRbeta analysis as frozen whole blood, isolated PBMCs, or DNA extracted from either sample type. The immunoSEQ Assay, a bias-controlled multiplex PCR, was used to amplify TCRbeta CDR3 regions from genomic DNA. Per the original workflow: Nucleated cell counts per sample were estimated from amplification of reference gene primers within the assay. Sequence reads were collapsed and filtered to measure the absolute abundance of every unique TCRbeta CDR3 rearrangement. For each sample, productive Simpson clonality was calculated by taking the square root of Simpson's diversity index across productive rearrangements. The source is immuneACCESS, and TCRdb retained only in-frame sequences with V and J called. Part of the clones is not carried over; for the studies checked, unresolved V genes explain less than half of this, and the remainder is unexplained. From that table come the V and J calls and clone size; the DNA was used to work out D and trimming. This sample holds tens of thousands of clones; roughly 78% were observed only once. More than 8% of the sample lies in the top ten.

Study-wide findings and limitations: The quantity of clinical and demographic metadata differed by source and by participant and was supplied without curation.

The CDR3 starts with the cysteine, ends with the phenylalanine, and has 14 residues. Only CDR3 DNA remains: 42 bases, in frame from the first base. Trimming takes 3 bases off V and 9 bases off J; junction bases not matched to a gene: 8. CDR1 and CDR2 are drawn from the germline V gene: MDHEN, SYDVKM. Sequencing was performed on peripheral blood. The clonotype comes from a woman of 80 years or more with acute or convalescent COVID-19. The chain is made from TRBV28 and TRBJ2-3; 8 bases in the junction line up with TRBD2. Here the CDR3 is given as CASSFGGASDTQYF. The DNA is TGTGCCAGCAGTTTCGGGGGGGCGTCCGACACGCAGTATTTT.